The 10 T cell receptor beta chains given below trace back to one sample, sequenced in a study of blood T cell repertoires in COVID-19. The method was immunoSEQ multiplex PCR; TCRdb's version includes in-frame clones alone and lacks a portion of them. This sample yields 650,000 to 800,000 clones, of which 80% to 90% are seen a single time; roughly 0.25% belongs to the top ten. Material for sequencing was peripheral blood. Receptors were obtained from a woman between 18 and 29 years old with acute or convalescent COVID-19.

The rearrangement uses TRBV5-1 and TRBJ2-7; maybe TRBD2 (7 bases). Germline V gene lookup returns CDR1 SGHRS and CDR2 YFSETQ. Trimming removed 5 bases from V and 3 bases from J, with 18 bases in between. There are 15 residues in the CDR3. The CDR3 DNA follows: TGCGCCAGCAGATGGGAGGGGGGATCTTTCTACGAGCAGTACTTC. Residues: CASRWEGGSFYEQYF.

V usage is TRBV24-1 and J usage is TRBJ2-1; the match to TRBD1 covers 7 bases. Germline-derived CDR1 and CDR2 are KGHDR and SFDVKD. The CDR3 consists of 17 residues. Trimming at V came to 3 bases and at J to 6 bases, leaving 13 bases not matched to a gene. This CDR3 reads CATSDRIPGQSFNEQFF. The CDR3 DNA follows: TGTGCCACCAGTGATCGGATACCGGGACAGAGTTTCAATGAGCAGTTCTTC.

The V call is TRBV18, the J call TRBJ1-2; D gene unclear. This CDR3 contains 12 residues. Germline values: CDR1 KGHSH, CDR2 LQKENI. V lost 4 bases, J lost 4 bases, and 7 bases lay in between. CDR3 sequence reads: CASSLSTYGYTF. As DNA, the CDR3 is TGTGCCAGCTCACTGTCTACCTATGGCTACACCTTC.

The chain is built from TRBV7-9 and TRBJ1-1; 10 nucleotides match TRBD1. Germline V CDR1 and CDR2: SEHNR, FQNEAQ (reference sequence). The CDR3 is 12 residues long. The V and J ends lost 5 bases and 7 bases, in that order; junction bases with no gene match: 1. This CDR3 reads CASSRDRGEAFF. As DNA, the CDR3 is TGTGCCAGCAGCCGGGACAGGGGTGAAGCTTTCTTT.

This chain joins TRBV3-1 (or the pseudogene TRBV3-2) and TRBJ2-1; tentative D call: TRBD2 (7 bases). Germline CDR1 is LGHDT and CDR2 is YNNKEL (reference sequence). The V end was cut by 2 bases, the J end by 8 bases, with 16 bases between. The CDR3 extends over 15 amino acids. The CDR3 DNA reads TGTGCCAGCAGCCAAAAGGGGGGGGCCGTCGATGAGCAGTTCTTC. Amino acid sequence: CASSQKGGAVDEQFF.

The V call is TRBV28, the J call TRBJ1-2; D is undetermined. The CDR3 extends over 15 amino acids. V gave up 7 bases and J gave up 4 bases, with 19 bases separating them. CDR1 is MDHEN, CDR2 SYDVKM, per germline. The CDR3 nucleotides read TGTGCCAGCACTTCATGGTACAGTCAATTCTATGGCTACACCTTC. Residues: CASTSWYSQFYGYTF.

The chain has TRBV7-6 and TRBJ2-2, with TRBD1 as a possible D gene (5 bases). In germline, CDR1 is SGHVS, CDR2 FNYEAQ. CDR3 length: 15 amino acids. The V end was cut by 1 base, the J end by 2 bases, with 8 bases between. Here the CDR3 reads CASSLGQSNTGELFF. CDR3 DNA: TGTGCCAGCAGCTTAGGACAGTCAAACACCGGGGAGCTGTTTTTT.

In DNA form, the CDR3 reads TGTGCCAGCAGTCCCGGACAGCTAGGAAATCAGCCCCAGCATTTT. It encodes CASSPGQLGNQPQHF. This sequence joins TRBV6-5 and TRBJ1-5, with D possibly being TRBD1 (6 bases). V gave up 5 bases and J gave up 4 bases, with 15 bases separating them. CDR3 length: 15 amino acids. The germline V gene encodes CDR1 MNHEY and CDR2 SVGAGI.

V is TRBV3-1 (or the pseudogene TRBV3-2) and J is TRBJ1-2, with a possible D match to TRBD1 (6 bases). Trimming left V 4 bases short and J 6 bases short, with 9 bases between. Germline lookup yields CDR1 LGHDT and CDR2 YNNKEL (reference sequence). CDR3 length equals 12 residues. CDR3 residues: CASSPQGHGYTF. The CDR3 DNA reads TGTGCCAGCAGCCCCCAGGGGCATGGCTACACCTTC.

This chain connects TRBV21-1 to TRBJ1-1; the table's D call of TRBD1 was not tested on the DNA. TRBV21-1 is recorded as a pseudogene. This CDR3 is built from 14 residues. The CDR3 region is CASSKSQGNTEAFF. For the CDR3, the DNA is TGTGCCAGCAGCAAGTCCCAGGGAAACACTGAAGCTTTCTTT.